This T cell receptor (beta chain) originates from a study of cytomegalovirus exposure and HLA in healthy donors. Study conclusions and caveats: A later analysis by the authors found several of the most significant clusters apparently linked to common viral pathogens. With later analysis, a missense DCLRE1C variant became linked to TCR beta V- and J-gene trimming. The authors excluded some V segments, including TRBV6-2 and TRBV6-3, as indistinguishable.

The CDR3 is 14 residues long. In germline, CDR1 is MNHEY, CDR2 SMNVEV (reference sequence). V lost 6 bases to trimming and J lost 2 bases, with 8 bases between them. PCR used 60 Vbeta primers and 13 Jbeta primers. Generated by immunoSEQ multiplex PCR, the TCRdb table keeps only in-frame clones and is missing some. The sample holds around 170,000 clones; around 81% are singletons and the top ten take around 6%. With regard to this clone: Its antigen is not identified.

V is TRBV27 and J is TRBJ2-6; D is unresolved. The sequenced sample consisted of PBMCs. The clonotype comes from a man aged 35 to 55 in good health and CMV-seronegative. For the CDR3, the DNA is TGTGCCAGCAGGAGGAGCGCTGGGGCCAACGTCCTGACTTTC. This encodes CASRRSAGANVLTF. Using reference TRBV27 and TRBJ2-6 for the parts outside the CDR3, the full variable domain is EAQVTQNPRYLITVTGKKLTVTCSQNMNHEYMSWYRQDPGLGLRQIYYSMNVEVTDKGDVPEGYKVSRKEKRNFPLILESPSPNQTSLYFCASRRSAGANVLTFGAGSRLTVL.